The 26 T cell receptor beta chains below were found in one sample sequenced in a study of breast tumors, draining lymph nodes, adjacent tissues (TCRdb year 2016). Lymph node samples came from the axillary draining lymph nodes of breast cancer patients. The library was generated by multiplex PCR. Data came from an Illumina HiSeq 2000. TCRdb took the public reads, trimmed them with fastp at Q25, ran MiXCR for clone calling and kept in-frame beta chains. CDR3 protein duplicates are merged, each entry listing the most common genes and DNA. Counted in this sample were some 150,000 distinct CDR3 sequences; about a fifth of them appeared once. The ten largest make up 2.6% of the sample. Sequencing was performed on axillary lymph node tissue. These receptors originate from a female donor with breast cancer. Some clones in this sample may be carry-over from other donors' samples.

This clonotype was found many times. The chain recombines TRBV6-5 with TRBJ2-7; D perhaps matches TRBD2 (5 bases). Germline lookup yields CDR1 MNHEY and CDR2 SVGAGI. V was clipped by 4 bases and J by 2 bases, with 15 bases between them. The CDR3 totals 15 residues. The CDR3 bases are TGTGCCAGCAGTTCCCACCTAGCCGTCACCTACGAGCAGTACTTC. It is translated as CASSSHLAVTYEQYF.

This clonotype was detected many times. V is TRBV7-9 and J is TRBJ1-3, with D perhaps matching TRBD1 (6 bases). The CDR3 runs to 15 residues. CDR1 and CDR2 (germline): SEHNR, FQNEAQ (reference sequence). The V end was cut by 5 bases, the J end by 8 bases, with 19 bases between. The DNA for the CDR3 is TGTGCCAGCAGCCCCTCGTGGCAGGGGCAAGACACCATATATTTT. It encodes CASSPSWQGQDTIYF.

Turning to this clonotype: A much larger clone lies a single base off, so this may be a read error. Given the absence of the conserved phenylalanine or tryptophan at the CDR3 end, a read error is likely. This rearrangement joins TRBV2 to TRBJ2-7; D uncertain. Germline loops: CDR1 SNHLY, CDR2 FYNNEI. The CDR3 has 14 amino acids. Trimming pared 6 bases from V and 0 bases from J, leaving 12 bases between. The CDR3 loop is CASSSPDRSYEQYS. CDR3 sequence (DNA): TGTGCCAGCAGCTCCCCGGACCGCTCCTACGAGCAGTACTCC.

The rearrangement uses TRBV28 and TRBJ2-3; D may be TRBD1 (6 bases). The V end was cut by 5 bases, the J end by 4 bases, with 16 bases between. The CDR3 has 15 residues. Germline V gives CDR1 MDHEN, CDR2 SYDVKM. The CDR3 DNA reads TGTGCCAGCAGTGACACCGGGACAAATCCAGATACGCAGTATTTT. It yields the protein CASSDTGTNPDTQYF.

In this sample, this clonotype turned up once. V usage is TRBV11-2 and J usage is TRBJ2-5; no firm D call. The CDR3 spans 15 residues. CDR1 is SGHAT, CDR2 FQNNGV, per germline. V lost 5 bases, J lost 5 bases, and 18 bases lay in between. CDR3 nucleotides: TGTGCCAGCAGCACTACCTGGTCGGCTCGGGAGACCCAGTACTTC. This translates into CASSTTWSARETQYF.

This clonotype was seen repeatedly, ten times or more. CDR3 nucleotides: TGTGCTAGTGGTTTGGATGCGGGTAGCACAGATACGCAGTATTTT. It codes for CASGLDAGSTDTQYF. V usage is TRBV12-5 and J usage is TRBJ2-3; tentative D call: TRBD2 (5 bases). The CDR3 covers 15 residues. The V and J ends lost 1 base and 0 bases respectively, with 8 bases between them. CDR1 is LGHNT, CDR2 FRNRAP, per germline.

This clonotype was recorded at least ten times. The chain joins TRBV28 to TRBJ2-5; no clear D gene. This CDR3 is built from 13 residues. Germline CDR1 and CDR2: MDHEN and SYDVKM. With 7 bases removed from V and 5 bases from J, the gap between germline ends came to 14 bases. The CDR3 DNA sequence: TGTGCCAGCAAATTAGGCGGCAAGGAGACCCAGTACTTC. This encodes CASKLGGKETQYF.

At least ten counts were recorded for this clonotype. CDR3 amino acids: CSARDLLAGVITDTQYF. CDR3 bases: TGCAGTGCTAGAGATCTCTTGGCGGGAGTGATTACAGATACGCAGTATTTT. The rearrangement uses TRBV20-1 and TRBJ2-3, with 7 bases that match TRBD2. CDR1 and CDR2 (germline): DFQATT, SNEGSKA (reference sequence). V lost 0 bases and J lost 3; bases outside the gene matches: 12. CDR3 length: 17 residues.

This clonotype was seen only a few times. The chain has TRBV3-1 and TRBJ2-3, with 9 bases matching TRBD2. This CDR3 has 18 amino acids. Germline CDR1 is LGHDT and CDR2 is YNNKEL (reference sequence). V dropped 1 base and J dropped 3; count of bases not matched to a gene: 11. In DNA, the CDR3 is TGTGCCAGCAGCCAAGGGGCTAGCGGGACGTTCGGTACAGATACGCAGTATTTT. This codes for CASSQGASGTFGTDTQYF.

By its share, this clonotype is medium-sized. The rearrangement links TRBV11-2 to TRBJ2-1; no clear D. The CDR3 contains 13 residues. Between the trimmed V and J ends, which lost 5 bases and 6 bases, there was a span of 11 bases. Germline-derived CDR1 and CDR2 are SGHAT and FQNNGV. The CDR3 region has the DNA TGTGCCAGCAGCCCCCTCATACCCAATGAGCAGTTCTTC. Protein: CASSPLIPNEQFF. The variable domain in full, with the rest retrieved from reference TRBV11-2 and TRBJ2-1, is EAGVAQSPRYKIIEKRQSVAFWCNPISGHATLYWYQQILGQGPKLLIQFQNNGVVDDSQLPKDRFSAERLKGVDSTLKIQPAKLEDSAVYLCASSPLIPNEQFFGPGTRLTVL.

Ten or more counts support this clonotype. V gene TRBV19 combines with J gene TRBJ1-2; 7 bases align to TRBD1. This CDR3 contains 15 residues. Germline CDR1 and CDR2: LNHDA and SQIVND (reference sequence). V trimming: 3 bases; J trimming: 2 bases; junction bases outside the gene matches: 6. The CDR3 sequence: CASSMETGNNYGYTF. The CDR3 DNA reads TGTGCCAGTAGTATGGAGACAGGGAACAACTATGGCTACACCTTC.

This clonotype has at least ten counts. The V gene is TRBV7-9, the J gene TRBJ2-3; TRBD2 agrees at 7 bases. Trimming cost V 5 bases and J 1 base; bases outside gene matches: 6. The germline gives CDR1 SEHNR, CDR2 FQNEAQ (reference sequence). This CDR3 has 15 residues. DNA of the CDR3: TGTGCCAGCAGCGTCCCTAGCGGTCGCACAGATACGCAGTATTTT. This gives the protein CASSVPSGRTDTQYF.

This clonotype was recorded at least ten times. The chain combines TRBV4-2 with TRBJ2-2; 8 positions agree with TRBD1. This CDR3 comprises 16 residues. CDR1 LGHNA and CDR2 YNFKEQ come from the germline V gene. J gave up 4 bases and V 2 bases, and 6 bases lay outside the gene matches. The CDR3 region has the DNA TGTGCCAGCAGCCAACCTGGACAGGGCGTCACCGGGGAGCTGTTTTTT. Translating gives CASSQPGQGVTGELFF.

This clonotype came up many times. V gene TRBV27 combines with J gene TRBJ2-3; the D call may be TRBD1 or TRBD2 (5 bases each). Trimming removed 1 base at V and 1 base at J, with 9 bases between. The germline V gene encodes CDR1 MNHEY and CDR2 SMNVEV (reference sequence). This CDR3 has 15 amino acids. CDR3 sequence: CASSLWGRGTDTQYF. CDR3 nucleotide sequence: TGTGCCAGCAGTTTATGGGGACGGGGCACAGATACGCAGTATTTT.

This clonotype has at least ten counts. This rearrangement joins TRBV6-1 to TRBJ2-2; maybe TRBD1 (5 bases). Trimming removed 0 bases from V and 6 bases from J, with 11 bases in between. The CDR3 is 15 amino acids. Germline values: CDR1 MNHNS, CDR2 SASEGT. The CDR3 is CASSEAPRVSGELFF. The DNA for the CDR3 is TGTGCCAGCAGTGAAGCGCCCAGGGTTTCCGGGGAGCTGTTTTTT.

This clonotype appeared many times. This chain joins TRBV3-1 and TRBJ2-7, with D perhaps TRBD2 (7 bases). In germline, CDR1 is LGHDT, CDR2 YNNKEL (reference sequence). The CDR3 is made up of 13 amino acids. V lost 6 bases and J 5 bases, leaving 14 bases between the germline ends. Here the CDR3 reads CASRRGGGHEQYF. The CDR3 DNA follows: TGTGCCAGCAGACGGGGCGGGGGCCACGAGCAGTACTTC.

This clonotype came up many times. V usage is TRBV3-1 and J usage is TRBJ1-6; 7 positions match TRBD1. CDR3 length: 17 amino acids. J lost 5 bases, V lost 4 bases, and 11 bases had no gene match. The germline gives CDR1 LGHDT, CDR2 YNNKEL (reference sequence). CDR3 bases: TGTGCCAGCAGCCTGAGACAGGGAGGGAGGGATAATTCACCCCTCCACTTT. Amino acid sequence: CASSLRQGGRDNSPLHF.

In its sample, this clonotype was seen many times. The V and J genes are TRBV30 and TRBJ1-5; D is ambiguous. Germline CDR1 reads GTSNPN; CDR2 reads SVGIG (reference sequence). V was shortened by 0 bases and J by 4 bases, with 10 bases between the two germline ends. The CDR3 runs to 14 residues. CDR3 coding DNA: TGTGCCTGGAGTGTACGATTGGGGAATCAGCCCCAGCATTTT. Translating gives CAWSVRLGNQPQHF.

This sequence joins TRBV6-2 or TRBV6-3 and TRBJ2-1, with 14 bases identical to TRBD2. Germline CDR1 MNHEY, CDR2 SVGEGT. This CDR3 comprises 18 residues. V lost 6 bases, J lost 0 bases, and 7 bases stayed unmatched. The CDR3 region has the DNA TGTGCCAGCAGAAAGACTAGCGGGAGGGCAAGCTCCTACAATGAGCAGTTCTTC. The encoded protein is CASRKTSGRASSYNEQFF.

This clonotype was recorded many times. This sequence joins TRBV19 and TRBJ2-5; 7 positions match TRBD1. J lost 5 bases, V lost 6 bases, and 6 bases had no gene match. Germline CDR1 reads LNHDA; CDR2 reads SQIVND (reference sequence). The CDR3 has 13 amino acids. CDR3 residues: CASSPTGSETQYF. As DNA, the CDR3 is TGTGCCAGTAGCCCGACAGGGAGCGAGACCCAGTACTTC.

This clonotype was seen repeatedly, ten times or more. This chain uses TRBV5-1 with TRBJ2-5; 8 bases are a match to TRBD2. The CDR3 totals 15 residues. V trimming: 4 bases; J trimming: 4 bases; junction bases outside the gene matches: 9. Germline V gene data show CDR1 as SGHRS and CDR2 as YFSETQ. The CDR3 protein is CASSETSAHSETQYF. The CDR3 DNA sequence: TGCGCCAGCAGCGAGACTAGCGCCCACTCAGAGACCCAGTACTTC.

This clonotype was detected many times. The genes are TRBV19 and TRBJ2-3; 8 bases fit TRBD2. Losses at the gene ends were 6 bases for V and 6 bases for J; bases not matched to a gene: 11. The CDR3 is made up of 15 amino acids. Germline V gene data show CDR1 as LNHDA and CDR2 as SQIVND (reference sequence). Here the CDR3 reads CASSPTGGALDTQYF. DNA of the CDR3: TGTGCCAGTAGCCCAACGGGGGGGGCGCTTGATACGCAGTATTTT.

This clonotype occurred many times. CDR3: CASSPSGARDEQYF. CDR3 sequence (DNA): TGTGCCAGCAGCCCTAGCGGGGCCAGGGACGAGCAGTACTTC. The chain couples TRBV5-4 to TRBJ2-7, with TRBD2 identical over 9 bases. Per germline, CDR1 SGHNT and CDR2 YYREEE (reference sequence). CDR3 length: 14 residues. The V and J ends lost 4 bases and 5 bases, in that order; junction bases with no gene match: 7.

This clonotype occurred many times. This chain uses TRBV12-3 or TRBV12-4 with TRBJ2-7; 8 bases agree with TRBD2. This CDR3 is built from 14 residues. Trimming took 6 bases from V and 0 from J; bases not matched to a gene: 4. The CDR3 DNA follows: TGTGCCAGCAGACCGGGACTAGGCTCCTACGAGCAGTACTTC. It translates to CASRPGLGSYEQYF.

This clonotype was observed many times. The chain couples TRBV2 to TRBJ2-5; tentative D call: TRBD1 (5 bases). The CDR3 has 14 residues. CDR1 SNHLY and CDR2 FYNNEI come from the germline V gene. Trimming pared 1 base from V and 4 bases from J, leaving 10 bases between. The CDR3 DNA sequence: TGTGCCAGCAGTGAAGACAGGTTAAGAGAGACCCAGTACTTC. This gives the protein CASSEDRLRETQYF.

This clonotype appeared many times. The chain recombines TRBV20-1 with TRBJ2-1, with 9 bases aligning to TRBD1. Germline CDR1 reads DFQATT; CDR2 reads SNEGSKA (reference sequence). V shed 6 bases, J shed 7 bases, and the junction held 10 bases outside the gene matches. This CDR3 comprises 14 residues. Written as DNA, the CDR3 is TGCAGTGCACCGACAGGGGGGATCTTTAATGAGCAGTTCTTC. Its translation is CSAPTGGIFNEQFF.